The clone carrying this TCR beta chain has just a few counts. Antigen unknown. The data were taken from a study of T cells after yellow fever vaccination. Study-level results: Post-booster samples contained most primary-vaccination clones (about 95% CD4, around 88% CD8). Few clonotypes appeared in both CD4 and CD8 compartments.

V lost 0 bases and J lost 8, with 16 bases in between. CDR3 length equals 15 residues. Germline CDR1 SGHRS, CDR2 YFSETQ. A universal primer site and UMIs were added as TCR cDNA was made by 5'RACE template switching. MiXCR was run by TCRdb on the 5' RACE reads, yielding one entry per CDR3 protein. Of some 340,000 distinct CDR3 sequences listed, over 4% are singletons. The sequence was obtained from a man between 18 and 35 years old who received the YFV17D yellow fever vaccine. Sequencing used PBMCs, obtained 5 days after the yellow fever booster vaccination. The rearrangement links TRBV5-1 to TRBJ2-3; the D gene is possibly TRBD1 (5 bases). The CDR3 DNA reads TGCGCCAGCAGCTTGGAGGGCTTACGAAGGGGTACGCAGTATTTT. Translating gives CASSLEGLRRGTQYF.